This T cell receptor (beta chain) emerged from a study of blood T cell repertoires in COVID-19. Study context: Acute and convalescent COVID-19 specimens originated in the United States, Italy and Spain. T cells, B-cell-depleted T cells, or PBMCs provided the cDNA or gDNA that served as material.

Per the authors' pipeline: Cell counts per sample came from amplifying reference gene primers. TCRdb keeps only in-frame clones here, not all; method: immunoSEQ multiplex PCR. V and J calls and clone size are copied from that table; D and trimming were computed from the DNA. The table shows about 140,000 clones, with approximately 90% occurring only once. From germline, CDR1 is SGHVS and CDR2 FQNEAQ. The CDR3 has 15 residues. Germline trimming cut 3 bases from V and 6 bases from J; bases unmatched to any gene: 6. Material for sequencing was peripheral blood. J is TRBJ2-2 and V is TRBV7-8; TRBD2 matches at 8 bases. This clonotype was obtained from a woman of 80 years or more with acute or convalescent COVID-19. In nucleotides, the CDR3 is TGTGCCAGCAGCTTTTCGGGGGGGCTATCCGGGGAGCTGTTTTTT. Its protein product is CASSFSGGLSGELFF.